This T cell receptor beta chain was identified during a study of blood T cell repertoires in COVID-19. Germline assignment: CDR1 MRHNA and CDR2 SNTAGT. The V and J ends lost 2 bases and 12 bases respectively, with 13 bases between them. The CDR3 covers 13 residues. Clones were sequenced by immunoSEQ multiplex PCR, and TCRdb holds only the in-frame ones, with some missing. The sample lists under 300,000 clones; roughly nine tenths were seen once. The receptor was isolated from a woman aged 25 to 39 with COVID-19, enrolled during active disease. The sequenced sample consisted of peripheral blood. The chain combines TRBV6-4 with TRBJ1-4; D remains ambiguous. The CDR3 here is CASSDIPGGELFF. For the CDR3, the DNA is TGTGCCAGCAGTGACATACCCGGAGGTGAACTGTTTTTT.